The 18 T cell receptor beta chains below all came from one sample that was sequenced in a study of T-cell reconstitution after alpha-beta-depleted transplantation in children. Unique molecular identifiers were used in preparing the TCRbeta library. TCRdb independently ran MiXCR on the PCR reads; one entry per CDR3 protein. The data contain 200,000 or so distinct CDR3 sequences, 5% to 7.5% of them singletons. The source was PBMCs, collected before TCRalphabeta/CD19-depleted stem cell transplant. The source is a girl under three years old with combined immunodeficiency, due to receive a stem cell transplant.

V usage is TRBV20-1 and J usage is TRBJ1-2; 9 nucleotides agree with TRBD1. CDR3 length: 14 residues. Looked up from germline, CDR1 is DFQATT and CDR2 is SNEGSKA (reference sequence). Trimming cost V 5 bases and J 8 bases; bases outside gene matches: 12. The CDR3 bases are TGCAGTGCTCCCCTTGGGGCAACAGGGGGCGGCTACACCTTC. This gives the protein CSAPLGATGGGYTF.

This clonotype was seen repeatedly, ten times or more. The V and J genes are TRBV4-3 and TRBJ2-1; D gene uncertain. Germline V gene data show CDR1 as LGHNA and CDR2 as YSLEER. The CDR3 length is 14 residues. Deletions cut 2 bases from V and 8 bases from J, with 13 bases between. The CDR3 nucleotides read TGCGCCAGCAGCCAAAGGGTCCTCCGCGATGAGCAGTTCTTC. Amino acid sequence: CASSQRVLRDEQFF.

This clonotype was observed at least ten times. The chain carries TRBV5-6 and TRBJ2-5; TRBD1 or TRBD2 may be the D gene (7 bases each). The CDR3 has 16 amino acids. In germline, CDR1 is SGHDT, CDR2 YYEEEE. Trimming removed 3 bases from V and 0 bases from J, with 15 bases in between. The CDR3 loop reads CASSWEGAGNQETQYF. The CDR3 DNA reads as TGTGCCAGCAGCTGGGAGGGGGCCGGGAACCAAGAGACCCAGTACTTC.

This clonotype showed up many times. The J gene is TRBJ2-1, the V gene TRBV5-1; weak D call: TRBD2 (6 bases). V lost 0 bases to trimming and J lost 2 bases, with 12 bases between them. Per germline, CDR1 SGHRS and CDR2 YFSETQ. The CDR3 is 16 residues long. The CDR3 spells CASSLGGSGTYNEQFF. CDR3 in DNA: TGCGCCAGCAGCTTGGGTGGTAGCGGCACCTACAATGAGCAGTTCTTC.

This clonotype was recorded many times. The rearrangement uses TRBV6-2 or TRBV6-3 and TRBJ2-5; tentatively, D is TRBD2 (5 bases). The germline gives CDR1 MNHEY, CDR2 SVGEGT. V lost 2 bases and J 7 bases, leaving 14 bases between the germline ends. This CDR3 is built from 14 residues. CDR3 nucleotide sequence: TGTGCCAGCAGTTACCCCGACTACAAGGCGACCCAGTACTTC. Its translation is CASSYPDYKATQYF.

This clonotype showed up many times. In nucleotides, the CDR3 is TGTGCCAGCAGTCTAGCGGCTTTCTACAATGAGCAGTTCTTC. It specifies CASSLAAFYNEQFF. The chain couples TRBV25-1 to TRBJ2-1; the match to TRBD2 covers 7 bases. The V and J ends lost 5 bases and 3 bases, in that order; junction bases with no gene match: 4. Germline loops: CDR1 MGHDK, CDR2 SYGVNS. The CDR3 sequence is 14 residues long.

This clonotype was counted a few times. J is TRBJ2-1 and V is TRBV20-1, with 8 bases matching TRBD1. The CDR3 is made up of 17 amino acids. V lost 3 bases to trimming and J lost 8 bases; unmatched junction nucleotides: 18. The V gene's germline CDR1 is DFQATT and CDR2 SNEGSKA (reference sequence). The CDR3 bases are TGCAGTGCTAGGACAATCGGGCCCAGGACAGGGTCGTATGAGCAGTTCTTC. Translation gives CSARTIGPRTGSYEQFF.

This clonotype was counted ten times or more. V usage is TRBV7-9 and J usage is TRBJ2-3; TRBD2 agrees at 8 bases. V shed 2 bases, J shed 4 bases, and the junction held 8 bases outside the gene matches. The CDR3 totals 16 residues. Germline V CDR1 and CDR2: SEHNR, FQNEAQ (reference sequence). The CDR3 reads CASSLRRGGPADTQYF. CDR3 DNA: TGTGCCAGCAGCTTACGACGGGGGGGCCCTGCAGATACGCAGTATTTT.

Many counts were recorded for this clonotype. V and J are TRBV20-1 and TRBJ2-1; no clear D. Trimming stripped 0 bases from V and 3 bases from J, with 6 bases between. The length of the CDR3 is 13 residues. Germline CDR1 reads DFQATT; CDR2 reads SNEGSKA (reference sequence). CDR3 region: CSARDDDYNEQFF. The CDR3 bases are TGCAGTGCTAGAGATGATGACTACAATGAGCAGTTCTTC.

This clonotype showed up many times. The chain recombines TRBV20-1 with TRBJ1-5, with unresolved D. The CDR3 is 12 residues long. In germline, CDR1 is DFQATT, CDR2 SNEGSKA (reference sequence). Trimming cost V 1 base and J 3 bases, with 4 bases left between them. CDR3 residues: CSARANNQPQHF. CDR3 coding DNA: TGCAGTGCTAGAGCCAACAATCAGCCCCAGCATTTT.

This clonotype showed up many times. The CDR3: CASSQRGQGAGSPLHF. In nucleotides, the CDR3 is TGTGCCAGCAGCCAAAGGGGACAGGGGGCAGGTTCACCCCTCCACTTT. This sequence joins TRBV3-1 and TRBJ1-6, with TRBD1 identical over 12 bases. Germline CDR1 LGHDT, CDR2 YNNKEL (reference sequence). This CDR3 spans 16 amino acids. V dropped 2 bases and J dropped 9; count of bases not matched to a gene: 5.

The chain links TRBV2 to TRBJ2-2, with TRBD2 matching 7 bases. This CDR3 comprises 15 residues. Germline V gives CDR1 SNHLY, CDR2 FYNNEI. V was pared by 3 bases and J by 4 bases, with 5 bases of the junction left unmatched. In DNA, the CDR3 is TGTGCCAGCAGTGACCCTAGCGGAGTCACCGGGGAGCTGTTTTTT. Its protein product is CASSDPSGVTGELFF.

This clonotype was detected ten times or more. The V and J genes are TRBV10-3 and TRBJ1-1; tentatively, D is TRBD1 (5 bases). Germline CDR1 reads ENHRY; CDR2 reads SYGVKD. The CDR3 spans 11 residues. Trimming left V 10 bases short and J 2 bases short, with 8 bases between. CDR3 nucleotides: TGTGCCACACAGGAAAACACTGAAGCTTTCTTT. Residues: CATQENTEAFF.

This clonotype showed up many times. The chain combines TRBV4-3 with TRBJ2-1; TRBD2 agrees at 8 bases. The V and J ends lost 3 bases and 8 bases, in that order; junction bases with no gene match: 3. Germline values: CDR1 LGHNA, CDR2 YSLEER. This CDR3 spans 13 amino acids. CDR3 amino acids: CASSHGAGDEQFF. In nucleotides, the CDR3 is TGCGCCAGCAGCCATGGAGCGGGGGATGAGCAGTTCTTC.

This clonotype was counted at least ten times. The rearrangement joins TRBV29-1 to TRBJ2-5, with 9 nucleotides matching TRBD2. CDR3 length: 14 residues. V shed 1 base, J shed 3 bases, and the junction held 3 bases outside the gene matches. CDR1 and CDR2 from the germline V gene are SQVTM and ANQGSEA. The CDR3 region has the DNA TGCAGCGTTGAAGCTAGCGGGATCGAAGAGACCCAGTACTTC. It is translated as CSVEASGIEETQYF.

This clonotype was found many times. The CDR3 coding sequence is TGCGCCAGCAGCTTGGACCGAACAACTAATGAAAAACTGTTTTTT. This gives the protein CASSLDRTTNEKLFF. V usage is TRBV5-1 and J usage is TRBJ1-4; no firm D call. This CDR3 region has 15 residues. Deletions cut 0 bases from V and 0 bases from J, with 6 bases between. CDR1 SGHRS and CDR2 YFSETQ come from the germline V gene.

This chain links TRBV2 with TRBJ2-3; 7 bases align to TRBD2. V shed 6 bases and J 2 bases; nucleotides not matched to a gene: 8. The CDR3 has 15 amino acids. Germline CDR1 is SNHLY and CDR2 is FYNNEI. The CDR3 spells CASSLPGLLTDTQYF. The CDR3 DNA follows: TGTGCCAGCAGCCTACCGGGACTACTCACAGATACGCAGTATTTT.

The sample holds many counts of this clonotype. The chain joins TRBV11-2 to TRBJ2-2; 9 bases map to TRBD2. Germline V CDR1 and CDR2: SGHAT, FQNNGV. The CDR3 covers 16 residues. V trimming: 5 bases; J trimming: 6 bases; junction bases outside the gene matches: 10. As DNA, the CDR3 is TGTGCCAGCAGCCCGTGGGCTAGCGGGATCGCCGGGGAGCTGTTTTTT. Translation gives CASSPWASGIAGELFF.